Each of the 27 T cell receptor beta chains below was sequenced from the same sample in a study of T-cell reconstitution after alpha-beta-depleted transplantation in children. Unique molecular identifiers tagged the TCRbeta library. MiXCR was run by TCRdb on the PCR reads, yielding one entry per CDR3 protein. The table has about 300,000 distinct CDR3 sequences, around 10% seen once. The specimen comprised PBMCs, sampled before TCRalphabeta/CD19-depleted stem cell transplant. The receptors originated from a boy in the first two years of life with acute myeloid leukemia, due to receive a stem cell transplant.

At least ten counts were recorded for this clonotype. This chain uses TRBV29-1 with TRBJ2-1; 8 nucleotides agree with TRBD1. Unmatched junction bases numbered 6, after V lost 6 bases and J lost 2 bases. Germline V gene data show CDR1 as SQVTM and CDR2 as ANQGSEA. The CDR3 runs to 14 residues. CDR3: CSVVDRVPYNEQFF. The CDR3 bases are TGCAGCGTGGTGGACAGGGTCCCCTACAATGAGCAGTTCTTC.

This clonotype was found many times. The chain links TRBV11-2 to TRBJ2-2, with 12 bases lining up with TRBD2. J was trimmed by 1 base and V by 5 bases; bases with no gene match: 2. The germline V gene encodes CDR1 SGHAT and CDR2 FQNNGV. This CDR3 comprises 16 residues. The CDR3 region is CASSPGLAGNTGELFF. DNA for the CDR3: TGTGCCAGCAGCCCGGGACTAGCGGGGAACACCGGGGAGCTGTTTTTT.

This chain joins TRBV11-2 and TRBJ2-7; D is tentatively TRBD1 or TRBD2 (5 bases each). CDR1 and CDR2 (germline): SGHAT, FQNNGV. Trimming left V 1 base short and J 4 bases short, with 14 bases between. The CDR3 runs to 15 residues. For the CDR3, the DNA is TGTGCCAGCAGCTTAGCCGGGACGGCTGGTTACGAGCAGTACTTC. It yields the protein CASSLAGTAGYEQYF.

In this sample, this clonotype turned up many times. The CDR3 is CASSLIHSEQFF. DNA for the CDR3: TGTGCCAGCAGCCTCATACATTCTGAGCAGTTCTTC. The chain combines TRBV7-2 with TRBJ2-1; no clear D. The germline gives CDR1 SGHTA, CDR2 FQGNSA. CDR3 size: 12 residues. Deletions cut 5 bases from V and 9 bases from J, with 11 bases between. Combining the CDR3 with reference TRBV7-2 and TRBJ2-1 gives the whole variable domain GAGVSQSPSNKVTEKGKDVELRCDPISGHTALYWYRQSLGQGLEFLIYFQGNSAPDKSGLPSDRFSAERTGGSVSTLTIQRTQQEDSAVYLCASSLIHSEQFFGPGTRLTVL.

This clonotype was counted only a few times. The V gene is TRBV7-2, the J gene TRBJ2-6, with D possibly being TRBD2 (6 bases). Trimming cost V 4 bases and J 0 bases, with 13 bases left between them. Germline V gives CDR1 SGHTA, CDR2 FQGNSA. The CDR3 has 17 residues. As DNA, the CDR3 is TGTGCCAGCAGCTCCACCGGGAGTAGCTCTGGGGCCAACGTCCTGACTTTC. The encoded protein is CASSSTGSSSGANVLTF.

The chain joins TRBV2 to TRBJ1-4; D unclear. The CDR3 has 14 residues. In germline, CDR1 is SNHLY, CDR2 FYNNEI. Trimming removed 4 bases at V and 3 bases at J, with 9 bases between. The CDR3 DNA reads TGTGCCAGCAGTGCAGGCGGATCTAATGAAAAACTGTTTTTT. Translation: CASSAGGSNEKLFF.

This clonotype was seen ten or more times. The CDR3: CASSQEMDGSPLHF. The CDR3 DNA sequence: TGTGCCAGCAGCCAAGAAATGGACGGTTCACCCCTCCACTTT. This sequence joins TRBV3-1 and TRBJ1-6; D call uncertain. V was trimmed by 0 bases and J by 9 bases, leaving 9 bases between them. This CDR3 comprises 14 residues. CDR1 LGHDT and CDR2 YNNKEL come from the germline V gene (reference sequence).

The chain links TRBV30 to TRBJ2-2; no definite D call. The CDR3 runs to 11 residues. Germline V gene sequence: CDR1 GTSNPN, CDR2 SVGIG (reference sequence). Trimming removed 1 base from V and 10 bases from J, with 7 bases in between. CDR3 protein: CAWSGLEELFF. CDR3 DNA sequence: TGTGCCTGGAGTGGACTGGAGGAGCTGTTTTTT. Using reference TRBV30 and TRBJ2-2 for the parts outside the CDR3, the full variable domain is SQTIHQWPATLVQPVGSPLSLECTVEGTSNPNLYWYRQAAGRGLQLLFYSVGIGQISSEVPQNLSASRPQDRQFILSSKKLLLSDSGFYLCAWSGLEELFFGEGSRLTVL.

This clonotype was counted at least ten times. The gene calls are TRBV5-1 and TRBJ2-1; the match to TRBD1 covers 10 bases. The V gene's germline CDR1 is SGHRS and CDR2 YFSETQ. Losses at the gene ends were 4 bases for V and 0 bases for J; bases not matched to a gene: 4. This CDR3 has 16 residues. In DNA form, the CDR3 reads TGCGCCAGCAGCATGGACAGGGGGATCTCCTACAATGAGCAGTTCTTC. It translates to CASSMDRGISYNEQFF.

This clonotype was recorded at least ten times. The J gene is TRBJ1-5, the V gene TRBV15, with a tentative D call TRBD1 (5 bases). The ends were cut back, 0 bases at V and 5 bases at J, with 11 bases in the middle. The germline V gene encodes CDR1 LNHNV and CDR2 YYDKDF (reference sequence). This CDR3 region has 15 residues. Here the CDR3 DNA reads TGTGCCACCAGCAGAGATAGGAGGGGTGATCAGCCCCAGCATTTT. Translated, it gives CATSRDRRGDQPQHF. Supplemented by reference TRBV15 and TRBJ1-5, the full variable domain reads DAMVIQNPRYQVTQFGKPVTLSCSQTLNHNVMYWYQQKSSQAPKLLFHYYDKDFNNEADTPDNFQSRRPNTSFCFLDIRSPGLGDTAMYLCATSRDRRGDQPQHFGDGTRLSIL.

This clonotype has at least ten counts. The gene calls are TRBV5-8 and TRBJ2-7; possible D gene TRBD1, 6 bases. V was trimmed by 1 base and J by 3 bases, leaving 11 bases between them. This CDR3 has 14 residues. Germline lookup yields CDR1 SGHTS and CDR2 YDEGEE. The CDR3 nucleotides are TGTGCCAGCAGCTTGACCGGGACATTCTACGAGCAGTACTTC. Its translation is CASSLTGTFYEQYF.

This clonotype was recorded at least ten times. This chain connects TRBV3-1 to TRBJ1-1; possibly TRBD1 for D (5 bases). Germline V gives CDR1 LGHDT, CDR2 YNNKEL (reference sequence). Trimming cost V 3 bases and J 4 bases, with 9 bases left between them. The CDR3 sequence is 13 residues long. The CDR3 here is CASSQGGSTEAFF. The CDR3 nucleotides read TGTGCCAGCAGCCAGGGGGGGAGCACTGAAGCTTTCTTT.

This clonotype was seen ten or more times. The chain carries TRBV6-5 and TRBJ2-3, with 9 bases matching TRBD1. CDR3 length: 16 amino acids. Trimming cost V 0 bases and J 2 bases; bases outside gene matches: 3. Germline values: CDR1 MNHEY, CDR2 SVGAGI. The CDR3 protein is CASSYSTGGNTDTQYF. CDR3 DNA sequence: TGTGCCAGCAGTTACTCTACAGGGGGCAACACAGATACGCAGTATTTT.

This chain uses TRBV4-3 with TRBJ1-5, with TRBD1 identical over 10 bases. V lost 5 bases and J lost 7; bases outside the gene matches: 2. CDR1 LGHNA and CDR2 YSLEER come from the germline V gene. CDR3 length: 13 amino acids. The CDR3 DNA follows: TGCGCCAGCAGCAGGGACAGGGGACAGCCCCAGCATTTT. Translation gives CASSRDRGQPQHF.

Many counts were recorded for this clonotype. The chain links TRBV24-1 to TRBJ1-4, with 7 nucleotides matching TRBD1. The germline CDR1 and CDR2 sequences are KGHDR and SFDVKD. The CDR3 is made up of 15 amino acids. V trimming: 7 bases; J trimming: 1 base; junction bases outside the gene matches: 5. The CDR3 DNA reads TGTGCCACCAGCGCCCGGACAGGAACTAATGAAAAACTGTTTTTT. Translation: CATSARTGTNEKLFF.

At least ten counts were recorded for this clonotype. CDR3 DNA: TGCGCCAGCACCCAGGCACTAGCATCACCCCTCCACTTT. It codes for CASTQALASPLHF. The chain has TRBV10-2 and TRBJ1-6; no clear D gene. Germline CDR1 reads WSHSY; CDR2 reads SAAADI. The V and J ends lost 7 bases and 10 bases respectively, with 14 bases between them. The CDR3 length is 13 residues.

This clonotype showed up many times. The J gene is TRBJ2-1, the V gene TRBV7-9, with D possibly being TRBD2 (6 bases). This CDR3 region has 14 residues. Germline-derived CDR1 and CDR2 are SEHNR and FQNEAQ (reference sequence). V dropped 3 bases and J dropped 8 bases, with 14 bases sitting between them. CDR3 DNA sequence: TGTGCCAGCAGCTTCCTATCTAGCGTCTATGAGCAGTTCTTC. It is translated as CASSFLSSVYEQFF.

The chain has TRBV29-1 and TRBJ2-1; 7 bases line up with TRBD1. After removal of 6 bases from V and 0 bases from J, the junction contained 8 bases not matched to a gene. CDR1 is SQVTM, CDR2 ANQGSEA, per germline. The CDR3 runs 15 residues. The CDR3 DNA reads TGCAGCGTGAACCCCCGGGACAGCTCCTACAATGAGCAGTTCTTC. This gives the protein CSVNPRDSSYNEQFF.

This clonotype was recorded once. This chain joins TRBV20-1 and TRBJ2-1; D ambiguous. This CDR3 is built from 11 residues. CDR1 is DFQATT, CDR2 SNEGSKA, per germline (reference sequence). Trimming removed 3 bases from V and 8 bases from J, with 8 bases in between. Written as DNA, the CDR3 is TGCAGTGCTAGGGGAATTCATGAGCAGTTCTTC. This sequence encodes CSARGIHEQFF.

The chain uses TRBV27 and TRBJ2-7; 8 bases are a match to TRBD1. Trimming at V came to 5 bases and at J to 0 bases, leaving 6 bases not matched to a gene. Germline assignment: CDR1 MNHEY and CDR2 SMNVEV (reference sequence). The CDR3 is 15 amino acids. The CDR3 DNA reads as TGTGCCAGCAGTATCCGACAGGGGAGCTCCTACGAGCAGTACTTC. Encoded protein: CASSIRQGSSYEQYF.

This clonotype showed up many times. V and J are TRBV6-4 and TRBJ2-1; 9 nucleotides align to TRBD2. This CDR3 comprises 15 residues. Germline V gene data show CDR1 as MRHNA and CDR2 as SNTAGT. Unmatched junction bases numbered 4, after V lost 3 bases and J lost 4 bases. CDR3 in amino acids: CASSEASGEYNEQFF. The CDR3 DNA is TGTGCCAGCAGTGAGGCTAGCGGGGAGTACAATGAGCAGTTCTTC.

With respect to this clonotype: This clone may be a read error of a much larger clone one base away. V and J are TRBV11-2 and TRBJ2-3; TRBD2 matches 12 bases. The germline V gene encodes CDR1 SGHAT and CDR2 FQNNGV. The CDR3 has 18 residues. V lost 4 bases to trimming and J lost 3 bases; unmatched junction nucleotides: 11. CDR3 nucleotide sequence: TGTGCCAGCAGCTCACGAATAACTAGCGGGAGGCCGACAGATACGCAGTATTTT. Its translation: CASSSRITSGRPTDTQYF.

About this clonotype itself: This may arise from a read error, as a much more abundant clone is one base away. This chain's CDR3 is CSARDVGLRFYNEQFF. CDR3 in DNA: TGCAGTGCTAGAGATGTTGGACTCCGCTTCTACAATGAGCAGTTCTTC. This rearrangement joins TRBV20-1 to TRBJ2-1; a weak D match, TRBD2 (5 bases). V shed 0 bases and J shed 3 bases, with 15 bases lying between them. This CDR3 is built from 16 residues. Germline assignment: CDR1 DFQATT and CDR2 SNEGSKA (reference sequence).

In its sample, this clonotype was seen many times. The chain carries TRBV20-1 and TRBJ1-4, with D possibly TRBD1 on 5 matching bases. The germline V gene encodes CDR1 DFQATT and CDR2 SNEGSKA (reference sequence). V shed 1 base and J shed 8 bases, with 23 bases lying between them. The CDR3 consists of 17 residues. CDR3 loop: CSARAQGRGWGGEKLFF. The CDR3 DNA is TGCAGTGCTAGAGCCCAAGGACGAGGTTGGGGCGGCGAAAAACTGTTTTTT.

The V call is TRBV11-2, the J call TRBJ2-3; the match to TRBD2 covers 14 bases. Germline V lookup: CDR1 SGHAT, CDR2 FQNNGV. The V gene end was trimmed by 5 bases and the J gene end by 2 bases; junction bases not matched to a gene: 9. This CDR3 comprises 18 residues. The DNA for the CDR3 is TGTGCCAGCAGCCCGGGACTAGCGGGAGCTGACTACACAGATACGCAGTATTTT. This codes for CASSPGLAGADYTDTQYF.

The CDR3 region has the DNA TGTGCCAGCAGTCCCCGCCGGGGGGAAAACACTGAAGCTTTCTTT. Its protein product is CASSPRRGENTEAFF. This chain uses TRBV6-1 with TRBJ1-1; D perhaps matches TRBD1 (5 bases). There are 15 residues in the CDR3. Per germline, CDR1 MNHNS and CDR2 SASEGT. V was clipped by 5 bases and J by 2 bases, with 15 bases between them.

This clonotype was picked up many times. The genes are TRBV21-1 and TRBJ2-1; no DNA check was done on the table's D call, TRBD2. TRBV21-1 is a pseudogene segment. This CDR3 has 12 amino acids. In DNA, the CDR3 is TGTGCCAGCACGAGGGCTTACAATGAGCAGTTCTTC. This codes for CASTRAYNEQFF.